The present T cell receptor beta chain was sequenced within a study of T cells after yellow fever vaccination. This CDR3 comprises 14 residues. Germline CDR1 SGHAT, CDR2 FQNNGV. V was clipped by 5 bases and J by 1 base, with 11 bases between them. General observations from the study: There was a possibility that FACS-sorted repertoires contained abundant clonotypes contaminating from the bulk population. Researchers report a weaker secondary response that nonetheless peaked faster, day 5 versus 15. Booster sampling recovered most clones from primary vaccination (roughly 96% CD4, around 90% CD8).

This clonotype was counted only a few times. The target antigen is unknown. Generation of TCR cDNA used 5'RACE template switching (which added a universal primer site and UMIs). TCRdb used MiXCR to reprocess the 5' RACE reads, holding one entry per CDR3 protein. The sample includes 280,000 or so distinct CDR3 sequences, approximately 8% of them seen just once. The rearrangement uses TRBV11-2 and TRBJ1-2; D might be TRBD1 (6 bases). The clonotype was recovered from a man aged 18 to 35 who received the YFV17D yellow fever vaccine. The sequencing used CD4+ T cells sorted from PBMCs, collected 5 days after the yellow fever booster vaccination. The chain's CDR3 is CASSETGLNYGYTF. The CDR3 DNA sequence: TGTGCCAGCAGCGAAACAGGGCTTAACTATGGCTACACCTTC.